What follows are 22 T cell receptor beta chains derived from one specimen sequenced in a study of T-cell memory formation after mild COVID-19. TCRdb itself ran the 5' RACE reads through MiXCR, one entry per CDR3 protein. The sample has approximately 99,000 distinct CDR3 sequences, about a sixth seen once. Sequenced: PBMCs or a T cell subset sorted from them (not recorded which). These receptors were taken from a man aged 18-30 years who had mild COVID-19 (a few samples of this study predate the infection). Cell type and time point are not known.

This clonotype was picked up a small number of times. The V and J genes are TRBV5-1 and TRBJ2-7; 7 positions match TRBD1. The V segment lost 5 bases and the J segment 2 bases; nucleotides outside the gene matches: 4. CDR3 length: 13 residues. Germline V gene data show CDR1 as SGHRS and CDR2 as YFSETQ. The CDR3 sequence is CASRLGTAYEQYF. The DNA for the CDR3 is TGCGCCAGCAGACTAGGGACAGCCTACGAGCAGTACTTC.

V usage is TRBV12-3 or TRBV12-4 and J usage is TRBJ2-3, with D maybe TRBD2 (7 bases). The germline V and J ends were trimmed by 6 bases and 2 bases, with 15 bases remaining between them. This CDR3 spans 15 amino acids. The CDR3 spells CASSNNRGATDTQYF. The CDR3 region has the DNA TGTGCCAGCAGCAACAATCGGGGGGCCACAGATACGCAGTATTTT.

V usage is TRBV6-5 and J usage is TRBJ1-4; no clear D. The germline V gene encodes CDR1 MNHEY and CDR2 SVGAGI. This CDR3 spans 13 amino acids. Trimming pared 2 bases from V and 6 bases from J, leaving 7 bases between. DNA of the CDR3: TGTGCCAGCAGTTACGGGCTCCATGAAAAACTGTTTTTT. Amino acids: CASSYGLHEKLFF.

This clonotype has a handful of counts. The chain employs TRBV7-9 and TRBJ2-2, with 7 bases that match TRBD1. Germline-derived CDR1 and CDR2 are SEHNR and FQNEAQ (reference sequence). V shed 5 bases, J shed 3 bases, and the junction held 3 bases outside the gene matches. This CDR3 spans 14 amino acids. CDR3 residues: CASSETGYTGELFF. DNA of the CDR3: TGTGCCAGCAGCGAGACAGGGTACACCGGGGAGCTGTTTTTT. Full variable domain (rest looked up from reference TRBV7-9 and TRBJ2-2): DTGVSQNPRHKITKRGQNVTFRCDPISEHNRLYWYRQTLGQGPEFLTYFQNEAQLEKSRLLSDRFSAERPKGSFSTLEIQRTEQGDSAMYLCASSETGYTGELFFGEGSRLTVL.

This clonotype was picked up a small number of times. The V gene is TRBV4-3, the J gene TRBJ2-3; 9 bases fit TRBD2. The CDR3 is 17 amino acids. Germline CDR1 LGHNA, CDR2 YSLEER. Trimming removed 3 bases from V and 1 base from J; junction bases left unmatched: 8. The CDR3 here is CASSQEGLAYRTDTQYF. CDR3 bases: TGCGCCAGCAGCCAGGAGGGACTAGCTTATCGCACAGATACGCAGTATTTT.

The chain links TRBV9 to TRBJ2-2; D call uncertain. The length of the CDR3 is 14 residues. Germline loops: CDR1 SGDLS, CDR2 YYNGEE. V was trimmed by 0 bases and J by 6 bases, leaving 9 bases between them. This CDR3 is CASSVVSRAGELFF. The CDR3 DNA follows: TGTGCCAGCAGCGTAGTCTCACGGGCCGGGGAGCTGTTTTTT.

This clonotype has just a few counts. V gene TRBV5-1 combines with J gene TRBJ2-7, with 12 bases identical to TRBD1. Germline V CDR1 and CDR2: SGHRS, YFSETQ. The CDR3 contains 16 residues. The junction had 8 bases not matched to a gene; V was cut back by 2 bases and J by 5 bases. The DNA of the CDR3 is TGCGCCAGCAGCTTCGACGGGACAGGGGGCTTAAACGAGCAGTACTTC. Translating it yields CASSFDGTGGLNEQYF.

The rearrangement links TRBV6-6 to TRBJ2-5; 7 bases are a match to TRBD2. The germline CDR1 and CDR2 sequences are MNHNY and SVGAGI (reference sequence). V lost 3 bases to trimming and J lost 7 bases; unmatched junction nucleotides: 11. CDR3 length equals 15 residues. CDR3 bases: TGTGCCAGCAGTTATGGGGGGGAGGGAGGAGGGACCCAGTACTTC. Translation gives CASSYGGEGGGTQYF.

The V call is TRBV7-2, the J call TRBJ2-5, with D unclear. Germline CDR1 and CDR2: SGHTA and FQGNSA. CDR3 size: 15 residues. V lost 3 bases and J 0 bases, leaving 11 bases between the germline ends. The CDR3 region is CASSFNVGYQETQYF. The CDR3 DNA is TGTGCCAGCAGCTTCAACGTGGGTTACCAAGAGACCCAGTACTTC.

There are a few counts of this clonotype. This sequence joins TRBV4-1 and TRBJ1-4, with D unclear. The CDR3 length is 15 residues. With 4 bases removed from V and 5 bases from J, the gap between germline ends came to 14 bases. The germline V gene has CDR1 MGHRA and CDR2 YSYEKL. This chain's CDR3 is CASSPGRTPNEKLFF. CDR3 nucleotides: TGCGCCAGCAGCCCCGGACGGACGCCAAATGAAAAACTGTTTTTT.

This clonotype was counted ten times or more. The chain couples TRBV7-9 to TRBJ2-3, with D perhaps TRBD1 (6 bases). Germline values: CDR1 SEHNR, CDR2 FQNEAQ (reference sequence). Between the trimmed V and J ends, which lost 6 bases and 4 bases, there was a span of 20 bases. The CDR3 loop spans 16 amino acids. CDR3 residues: CASRAKRQGNADTQYF. The CDR3 bases are TGTGCCAGCAGGGCGAAAAGGCAGGGGAATGCAGATACGCAGTATTTT.

The chain joins TRBV4-3 to TRBJ2-1; 10 positions agree with TRBD2. V lost 1 base to trimming and J lost 10 bases; unmatched junction nucleotides: 13. This CDR3 has 17 residues. Germline values: CDR1 LGHNA, CDR2 YSLEER. CDR3 region: CASSQVSSGGMLIEQFF. CDR3 coding DNA: TGCGCCAGCAGCCAAGTTAGTAGCGGGGGGATGTTAATAGAGCAGTTCTTC.

The chain links TRBV29-1 to TRBJ2-3, with D tentatively TRBD2 (6 bases). Germline lookup yields CDR1 SQVTM and CDR2 ANQGSEA. V was shortened by 4 bases and J by 2 bases, with 16 bases between the two germline ends. There are 15 residues in the CDR3. This chain's CDR3 is CSVGVAGSNTDTQYF. In DNA, the CDR3 is TGCAGCGTTGGAGTGGCGGGGAGTAACACAGATACGCAGTATTTT.

This clonotype was counted many times. The CDR3 spells CASSLVGTSGGTDTQYF. The CDR3 coding sequence is TGTGCCAGCAGCTTAGTCGGAACTAGCGGGGGCACAGATACGCAGTATTTT. The J gene is TRBJ2-3, the V gene TRBV7-9; 10 bases are a match to TRBD2. This CDR3 has 17 residues. Unmatched junction bases numbered 5, after V lost 1 base and J lost 1 base. Germline V gene sequence: CDR1 SEHNR, CDR2 FQNEAQ (reference sequence).

This clonotype was observed at least ten times. V usage is TRBV29-1 and J usage is TRBJ2-1; D is uncertain. In germline, CDR1 is SQVTM, CDR2 ANQGSEA. Trimming pared 4 bases from V and 4 bases from J, leaving 8 bases between. The CDR3 has 12 residues. CDR3 residues: CSVGRRYNEQFF. In DNA form, the CDR3 reads TGCAGCGTTGGCAGGCGGTACAATGAGCAGTTCTTC.

A few counts support this clonotype. The chain uses TRBV5-1 and TRBJ2-1, with TRBD2 identical over 9 bases. Germline CDR1 SGHRS, CDR2 YFSETQ. This CDR3 contains 15 residues. V lost 2 bases and J lost 7; bases outside the gene matches: 7. The DNA of the CDR3 is TGCGCCAGCAGCTTAGGACTAGCGAGTTGGAATGAGCAGTTCTTC. This gives the protein CASSLGLASWNEQFF.

This clonotype was seen at least ten times. The chain links TRBV7-3 to TRBJ2-1; 13 bases are shared with TRBD2. With V trimmed by 5 bases and J by 10 bases, 5 bases remained unmatched. CDR3 size: 14 residues. The germline V gene has CDR1 SGHTA and CDR2 FQGTGA. CDR3 region: CASSRLAGGGEQFF. CDR3 DNA sequence: TGTGCCAGCAGCCGACTAGCGGGAGGAGGGGAGCAGTTCTTC.

This chain connects TRBV24-1 to TRBJ1-1; 7 bases agree with TRBD1. The trim removed 4 bases at V and 2 bases at J, leaving 6 bases unmatched. The CDR3 consists of 15 residues. Germline CDR1 is KGHDR and CDR2 is SFDVKD. This CDR3 is CATSDSRGGNTEAFF. The CDR3 DNA follows: TGTGCCACCAGTGACTCCAGGGGGGGTAACACTGAAGCTTTCTTT.

In its sample, this clonotype was seen a few times. The rearrangement uses TRBV6-6 and TRBJ1-2, with D perhaps matching TRBD1 (5 bases). The CDR3 is made up of 16 amino acids. V lost 6 bases to trimming and J lost 4 bases, with 21 bases between them. Germline V lookup: CDR1 MNHNY, CDR2 SVGAGI (reference sequence). Here the CDR3 reads CASSQNPGTPTYGYTF. As DNA, the CDR3 is TGTGCCAGCAGCCAAAACCCGGGGACCCCAACCTATGGCTACACCTTC.

The chain employs TRBV4-1 and TRBJ2-2; 9 bases align to TRBD1. The junction had 4 bases not matched to a gene; V was cut back by 4 bases and J by 4 bases. Germline V gene sequence: CDR1 MGHRA, CDR2 YSYEKL. This CDR3 contains 15 residues. CDR3 nucleotides: TGCGCCAGCAGCCCGGGACAGGGTGGCACCGGGGAGCTGTTTTTT. Protein product: CASSPGQGGTGELFF.

The chain joins TRBV6-2 or TRBV6-3 to TRBJ1-3; the match to TRBD1 covers 8 bases. After removal of 5 bases from V and 12 bases from J, the junction contained 6 bases not matched to a gene. Germline V lookup: CDR1 MNHEY, CDR2 SVGEGT. The CDR3 length is 12 residues. The CDR3 sequence: CASSRGQGGIYF. The CDR3 nucleotides read TGTGCCAGCAGTCGCGGACAGGGAGGCATATATTTT.

The V call is TRBV5-1, the J call TRBJ2-5; tentatively, D is TRBD1 or TRBD2 (5 bases each). Germline-derived CDR1 and CDR2 are SGHRS and YFSETQ. This CDR3 is 16 amino acids long. V gave up 1 base and J gave up 4 bases, with 17 bases separating them. The CDR3 spells CASSLRGAGAGETQYF. The CDR3 DNA is TGCGCCAGCAGCTTGAGGGGTGCGGGCGCGGGAGAGACCCAGTACTTC.